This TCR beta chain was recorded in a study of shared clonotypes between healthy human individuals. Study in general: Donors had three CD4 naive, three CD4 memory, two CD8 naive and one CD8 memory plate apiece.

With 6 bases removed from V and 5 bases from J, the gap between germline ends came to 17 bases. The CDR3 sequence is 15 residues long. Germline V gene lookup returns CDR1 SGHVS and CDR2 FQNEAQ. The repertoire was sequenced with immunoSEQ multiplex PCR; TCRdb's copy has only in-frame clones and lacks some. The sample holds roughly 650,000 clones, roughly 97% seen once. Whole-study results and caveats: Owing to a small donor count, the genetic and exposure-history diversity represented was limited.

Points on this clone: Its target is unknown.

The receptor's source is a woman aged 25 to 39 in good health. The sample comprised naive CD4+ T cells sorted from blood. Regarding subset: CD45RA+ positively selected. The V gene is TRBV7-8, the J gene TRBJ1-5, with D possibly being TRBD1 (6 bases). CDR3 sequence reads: CASRRTAYQDQPQHF. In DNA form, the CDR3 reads TGTGCCAGCAGGAGGACAGCTTATCAAGATCAGCCCCAGCATTTT. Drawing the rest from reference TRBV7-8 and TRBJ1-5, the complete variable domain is GAGVSQSPRYKVAKRGQDVALRCDPISGHVSLFWYQQALGQGPEFLTYFQNEAQLDKSGLPSDRFFAERPEGSVSTLKIQRTQQEDSAVYLCASRRTAYQDQPQHFGDGTRLSIL.